These 12 T cell receptor beta chains were sequenced from one sample in a study of blood T cells in healthy people across ages (dated by TCRdb to about 2015). The library was obtained by 5' RACE. These reads were obtained on an Illumina HiSeq 2500. A second roughly 6 to 12 cycle PCR used a sample-barcoded 5' primer and a J-beta primer mix. TCRdb trimmed the raw reads at Q25, called clones with MiXCR and kept productive beta chains. Every CDR3 protein is listed once, alongside the most common genes and DNA of its rows. The sample profile shows under 1,100,000 distinct CDR3 sequences; around 25% of them were found once. Of the sample, less than 0.75% is held by the ten largest clones. These same data were also listed under a study on T cells of mothers and their children.

The sample was blood. These receptors were taken from a girl aged 2 to 10 in good health.

In its sample, this clonotype was seen a few times. The chain recombines TRBV7-9 with TRBJ2-4; weak D call: TRBD2 (7 bases). The CDR3 loop spans 17 amino acids. Germline V gene data show CDR1 as SEHNR and CDR2 as FQNEAQ (reference sequence). V lost 5 bases and J 6 bases, leaving 23 bases between the germline ends. This CDR3 reads CASSQLEPGEGVNIQYF. CDR3 coding DNA: TGTGCCAGCAGCCAACTTGAGCCAGGGGAGGGAGTAAACATTCAGTACTTC.

This clonotype has a handful of counts. The chain uses TRBV5-1 and TRBJ2-6; TRBD2 matches at 7 bases. Germline values: CDR1 SGHRS, CDR2 YFSETQ. The CDR3 consists of 13 residues. V lost 7 bases, J lost 4 bases, and 2 bases stayed unmatched. The CDR3 reads CASREEGANVLTF. The DNA for the CDR3 is TGCGCCAGCCGGGAGGAGGGGGCCAACGTCCTGACTTTC.

V is TRBV7-9 and J is TRBJ2-1, with 8 bases matching TRBD2. With 1 base clipped from V and 7 bases from J, the junction kept 9 bases outside the gene matches. Germline values: CDR1 SEHNR, CDR2 FQNEAQ (reference sequence). This CDR3 has 16 amino acids. The CDR3: CASSLVASGGFNEQFF. DNA of the CDR3: TGTGCCAGCAGCTTAGTTGCGTCGGGAGGGTTTAATGAGCAGTTCTTC.

This clonotype was found many times. The V and J genes are TRBV12-3 or TRBV12-4 and TRBJ2-5; 9 bases are a match to TRBD1. This CDR3 is 16 amino acids long. Trimming cost V 4 bases and J 2 bases; bases outside gene matches: 8. The CDR3 loop is CASSSQPGTGQETQYF. The CDR3 region has the DNA TGTGCCAGCAGTTCCCAGCCCGGGACAGGGCAAGAGACCCAGTACTTC.

Many counts were recorded for this clonotype. This chain uses TRBV19 with TRBJ2-7, with 7 bases fitting TRBD1. CDR3 size: 14 residues. V lost 6 bases, J lost 5 bases, and 10 bases stayed unmatched. Germline values: CDR1 LNHDA, CDR2 SQIVND (reference sequence). CDR3 DNA sequence: TGTGCCAGTAGCAACGACAGGGCTGCCCACGAGCAGTACTTC. This gives the protein CASSNDRAAHEQYF. The variable domain in full, completed from reference TRBV19 and TRBJ2-7, reads DGGITQSPKYLFRKEGQNVTLSCEQNLNHDAMYWYRQDPGQGLRLIYYSQIVNDFQKGDIAEGYSVSREKKESFPLTVTSAQKNPTAFYLCASSNDRAAHEQYFGPGTRLTVT.

The chain recombines TRBV5-1 with TRBJ2-3, with D perhaps matching TRBD2 (5 bases). The germline V and J ends were trimmed by 6 bases and 6 bases, with 20 bases remaining between them. Germline values: CDR1 SGHRS, CDR2 YFSETQ. The CDR3 has 15 residues. The DNA for the CDR3 is TGCGCCAGCAACCCGTTTGGCGGGTCCCAGGATACGCAGTATTTT. This encodes CASNPFGGSQDTQYF. Looking up the rest from reference TRBV5-1 and TRBJ2-3 gives the full variable domain: KAGVTQTPRYLIKTRGQQVTLSCSPISGHRSVSWYQQTPGQGLQFLFEYFSETQRNKGNFPGRFSGRQFSNSRSEMNVSTLELGDSALYLCASNPFGGSQDTQYFGPGTRLTVL.

This clonotype was recorded a few times. The chain employs TRBV28 and TRBJ2-7; 8 nucleotides match TRBD1. Germline CDR1 is MDHEN and CDR2 is SYDVKM. This CDR3 spans 14 amino acids. V shed 5 bases and J 1 base; nucleotides not matched to a gene: 4. CDR3 in DNA: TGTGCCAGCAGTCCATGGACAGGGTCCTACGAGCAGTACTTC. Its protein is CASSPWTGSYEQYF.

This chain connects TRBV24-1 to TRBJ2-6, with D unresolved. Germline V gene data show CDR1 as KGHDR and CDR2 as SFDVKD. The CDR3 covers 14 residues. Trimming took 3 bases from V and 1 from J, leaving 3 bases between them. CDR3 loop: CATSDRSGANVLTF. CDR3 coding DNA: TGTGCCACCAGTGATCGGTCTGGGGCCAACGTCCTGACTTTC.

The genes are TRBV14 and TRBJ2-3; TRBD2 is a possible D gene (6 bases). V was cut by 4 bases and J by 2 bases, with 25 bases left in between. This CDR3 has 19 amino acids. Germline CDR1 is SGHDN and CDR2 is FVKESK. CDR3 sequence: CASSPQWGVPLPNTDTQYF. The CDR3, as DNA: TGTGCCAGCAGCCCACAATGGGGGGTACCACTTCCAAACACAGATACGCAGTATTTT.

The V call is TRBV28, the J call TRBJ2-3; D remains ambiguous. Trimming took 5 bases from V and 3 from J, leaving 12 bases between them. The CDR3 has 14 residues. Germline CDR1 reads MDHEN; CDR2 reads SYDVKM. This chain's CDR3 is CASSPPPLTDTQYF. Here the CDR3 DNA reads TGTGCCAGCAGTCCCCCGCCCCTGACAGATACGCAGTATTTT.

This clonotype was seen repeatedly, ten times or more. The chain is built from TRBV5-6 and TRBJ2-1; no reliable D call. The germline V gene has CDR1 SGHDT and CDR2 YYEEEE. The V gene lost 0 bases and the J gene lost 3 bases, with 7 bases spanning the gap. The CDR3 has 14 residues. The CDR3 spells CASSLDSYYNEQFF. In DNA, the CDR3 is TGTGCCAGCAGCTTGGACAGCTACTACAATGAGCAGTTCTTC.

This sequence joins TRBV7-9 and TRBJ1-5, with 11 bases identical to TRBD1. J was trimmed by 1 base and V by 5 bases; bases with no gene match: 10. Germline CDR1 SEHNR, CDR2 FQNEAQ (reference sequence). The CDR3 loop spans 18 amino acids. Here the CDR3 DNA reads TGTGCCAGCAGCGACGGGACAGGGGGGTTTGGAAGCAATCAGCCCCAGCATTTT. Its translation is CASSDGTGGFGSNQPQHF.